This T cell receptor (beta chain) is drawn from a study of early T cells in non-severe SARS-CoV-2 infection. This clonotype has ten or more counts. V was pared by 1 base and J by 7 bases, with 16 bases between. CDR1 and CDR2 from the germline V gene are LGHDT and YNNKEL (reference sequence). The CDR3 is made up of 15 amino acids. TCRdb redid the calling of the 5' RACE reads with MiXCR, one entry per CDR3 protein. The repertoire holds about 71,000 distinct CDR3 sequences, with around 12% as singletons. This receptor was identified in an adult who was a healthcare worker with PCR-confirmed SARS-CoV-2 infection or an uninfected control (not recorded which). This sample comprised whole blood, obtained at baseline. This chain joins TRBV3-1 and TRBJ1-2; D possibly corresponds to TRBD1 (6 bases). The CDR3 region is CASSQGFTGAFGYTF. DNA of the CDR3: TGTGCCAGCAGCCAAGGATTTACGGGGGCCTTTGGCTACACCTTC.